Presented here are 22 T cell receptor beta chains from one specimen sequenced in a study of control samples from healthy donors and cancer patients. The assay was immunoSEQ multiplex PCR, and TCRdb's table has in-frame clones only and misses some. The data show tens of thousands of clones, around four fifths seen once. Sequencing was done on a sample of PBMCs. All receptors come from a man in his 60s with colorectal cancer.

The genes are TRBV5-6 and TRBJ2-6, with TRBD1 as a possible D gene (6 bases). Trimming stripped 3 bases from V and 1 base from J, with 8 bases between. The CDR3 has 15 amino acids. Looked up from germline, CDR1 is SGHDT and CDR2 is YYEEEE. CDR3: CASSSQGSGANVLTF. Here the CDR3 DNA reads TGTGCCAGCAGCTCACAGGGTTCTGGGGCCAACGTCCTGACTTTC.

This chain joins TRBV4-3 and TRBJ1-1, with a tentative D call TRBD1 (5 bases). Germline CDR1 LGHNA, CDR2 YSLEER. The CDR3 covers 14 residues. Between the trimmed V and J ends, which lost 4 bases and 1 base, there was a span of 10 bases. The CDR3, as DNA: TGCGCCAGCAGCCCCCCTGGGGCGAACACTGAAGCTTTCTTT. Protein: CASSPPGANTEAFF.

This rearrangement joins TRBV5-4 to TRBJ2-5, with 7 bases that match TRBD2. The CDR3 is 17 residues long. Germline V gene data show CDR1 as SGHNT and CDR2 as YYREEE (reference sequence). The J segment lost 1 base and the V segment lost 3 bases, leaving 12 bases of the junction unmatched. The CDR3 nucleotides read TGTGCCAGCAGCTCGAACCCCCAAATAGCGGGCCAAGAGACCCAGTACTTC. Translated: CASSSNPQIAGQETQYF.

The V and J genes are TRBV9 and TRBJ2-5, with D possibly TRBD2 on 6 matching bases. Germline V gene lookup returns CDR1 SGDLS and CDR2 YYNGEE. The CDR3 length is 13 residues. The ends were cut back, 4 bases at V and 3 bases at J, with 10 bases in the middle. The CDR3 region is CASSQRLEETQYF. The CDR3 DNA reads TGTGCCAGCAGCCAACGACTAGAAGAGACCCAGTACTTC.

Here the CDR3 reads CASKSGGLGEKLFF. The CDR3 DNA reads as TGTGCCAGCAAGTCGGGGGGTTTGGGTGAAAAACTGTTTTTT. The rearrangement uses TRBV6-5 and TRBJ1-4; the D gene is possibly TRBD1 (5 bases). This CDR3 has 14 residues. Germline V lookup: CDR1 MNHEY, CDR2 SVGAGI. V was cut by 7 bases and J by 7 bases, with 16 bases left in between.

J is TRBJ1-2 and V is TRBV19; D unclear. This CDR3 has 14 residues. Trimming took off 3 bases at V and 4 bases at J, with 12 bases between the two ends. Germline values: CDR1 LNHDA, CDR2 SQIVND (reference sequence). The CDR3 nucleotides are TGTGCCAGTAGTATCGGGGTCATAAGCTATGGCTACACCTTC. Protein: CASSIGVISYGYTF.

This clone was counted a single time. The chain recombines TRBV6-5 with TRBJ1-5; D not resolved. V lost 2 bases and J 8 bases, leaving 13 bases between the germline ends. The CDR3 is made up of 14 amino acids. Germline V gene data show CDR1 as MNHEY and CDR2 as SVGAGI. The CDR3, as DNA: TGTGCCAGCAGTTACGATGCGGGTATCAAGCCCCAGCATTTT. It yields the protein CASSYDAGIKPQHF.

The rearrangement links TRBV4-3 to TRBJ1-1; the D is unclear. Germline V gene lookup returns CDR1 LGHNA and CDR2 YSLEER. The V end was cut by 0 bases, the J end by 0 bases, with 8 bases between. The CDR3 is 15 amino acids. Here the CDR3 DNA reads TGCGCCAGCAGCCAAGATCCGGGGTTGAACACTGAAGCTTTCTTT. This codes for CASSQDPGLNTEAFF.

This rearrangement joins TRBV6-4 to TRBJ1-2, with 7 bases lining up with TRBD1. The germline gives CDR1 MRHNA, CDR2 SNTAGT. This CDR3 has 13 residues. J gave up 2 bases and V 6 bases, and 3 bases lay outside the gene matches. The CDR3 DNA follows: TGTGCCAGCAGACCGGACAGGAACTATGGCTACACCTTC. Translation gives CASRPDRNYGYTF.

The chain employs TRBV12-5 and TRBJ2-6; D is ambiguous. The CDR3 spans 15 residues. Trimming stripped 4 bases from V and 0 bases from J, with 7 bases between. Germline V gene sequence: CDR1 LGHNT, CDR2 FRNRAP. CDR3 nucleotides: TGTGCTAGTGGTTCGGGTAACTCTGGGGCCAACGTCCTGACTTTC. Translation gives CASGSGNSGANVLTF.

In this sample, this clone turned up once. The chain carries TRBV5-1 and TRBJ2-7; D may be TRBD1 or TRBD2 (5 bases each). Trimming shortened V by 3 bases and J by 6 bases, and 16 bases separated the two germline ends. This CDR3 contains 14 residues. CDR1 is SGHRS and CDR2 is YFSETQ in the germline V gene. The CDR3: CASSWDVSKGEQYF. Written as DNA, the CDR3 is TGCGCCAGCAGCTGGGACGTCTCAAAAGGCGAGCAGTACTTC.

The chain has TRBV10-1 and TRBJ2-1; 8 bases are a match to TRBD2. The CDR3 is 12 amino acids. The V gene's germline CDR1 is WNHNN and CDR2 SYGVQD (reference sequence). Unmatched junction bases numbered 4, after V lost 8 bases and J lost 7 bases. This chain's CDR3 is CASGTRTNEQFF. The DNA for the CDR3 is TGCGCCAGCGGGACTAGAACGAATGAGCAGTTCTTC.

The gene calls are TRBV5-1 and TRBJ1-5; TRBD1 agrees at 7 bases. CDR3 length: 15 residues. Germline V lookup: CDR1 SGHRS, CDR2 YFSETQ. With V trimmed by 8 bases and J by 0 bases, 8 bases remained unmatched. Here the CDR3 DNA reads TGCGCCAGACTTCAGGGGGAACGTAGCAATCAGCCCCAGCATTTT. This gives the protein CARLQGERSNQPQHF.

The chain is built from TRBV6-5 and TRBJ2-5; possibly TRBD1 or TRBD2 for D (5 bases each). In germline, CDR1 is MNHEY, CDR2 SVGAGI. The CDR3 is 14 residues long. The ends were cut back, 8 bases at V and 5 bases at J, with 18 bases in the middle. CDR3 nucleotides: TGTGCCAGCCGATCCCCCGGGGCTAAGGAGACCCAGTACTTC. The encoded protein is CASRSPGAKETQYF.

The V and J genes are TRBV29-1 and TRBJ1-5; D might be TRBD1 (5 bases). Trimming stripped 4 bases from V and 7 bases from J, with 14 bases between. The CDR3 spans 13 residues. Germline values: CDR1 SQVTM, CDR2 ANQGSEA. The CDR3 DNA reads TGCAGCGTTGCCGAGACAGTTGACCAGCCCCAGCATTTT. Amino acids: CSVAETVDQPQHF.

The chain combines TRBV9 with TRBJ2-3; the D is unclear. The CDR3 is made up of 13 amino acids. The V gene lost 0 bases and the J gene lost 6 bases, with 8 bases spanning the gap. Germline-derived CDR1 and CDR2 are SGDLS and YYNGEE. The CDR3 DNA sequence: TGTGCCAGCAGCGTAGTGTACGGGGATACGCAGTATTTT. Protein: CASSVVYGDTQYF.

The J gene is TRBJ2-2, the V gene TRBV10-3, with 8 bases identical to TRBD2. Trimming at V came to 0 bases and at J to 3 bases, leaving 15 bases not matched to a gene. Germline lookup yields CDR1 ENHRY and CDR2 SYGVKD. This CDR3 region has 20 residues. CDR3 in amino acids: CAISESLAHRGGRDTGELFF. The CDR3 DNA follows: TGTGCCATCAGTGAGTCGTTAGCCCACCGGGGGGGCCGAGACACCGGGGAGCTGTTTTTT.

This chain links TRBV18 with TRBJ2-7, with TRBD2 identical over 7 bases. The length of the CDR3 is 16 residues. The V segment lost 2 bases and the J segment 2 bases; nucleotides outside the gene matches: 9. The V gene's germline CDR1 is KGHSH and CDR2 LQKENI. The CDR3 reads CASSPDIELAAYEQYV. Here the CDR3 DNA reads TGTGCCAGCTCACCAGATATCGAGCTAGCGGCCTACGAGCAGTACGTC.

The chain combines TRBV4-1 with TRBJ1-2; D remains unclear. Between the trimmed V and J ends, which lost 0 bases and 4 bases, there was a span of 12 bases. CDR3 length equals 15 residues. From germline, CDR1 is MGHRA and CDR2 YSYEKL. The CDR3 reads CASSQDPGVGYGYTF. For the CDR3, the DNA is TGCGCCAGCAGCCAAGATCCGGGAGTAGGCTATGGCTACACCTTC.

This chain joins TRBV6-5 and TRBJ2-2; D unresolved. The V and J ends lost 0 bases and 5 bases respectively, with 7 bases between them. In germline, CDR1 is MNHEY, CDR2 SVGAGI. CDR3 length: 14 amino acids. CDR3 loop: CASSYSGVTGELFF. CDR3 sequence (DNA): TGTGCCAGCAGTTACTCAGGCGTTACCGGGGAGCTGTTTTTT.

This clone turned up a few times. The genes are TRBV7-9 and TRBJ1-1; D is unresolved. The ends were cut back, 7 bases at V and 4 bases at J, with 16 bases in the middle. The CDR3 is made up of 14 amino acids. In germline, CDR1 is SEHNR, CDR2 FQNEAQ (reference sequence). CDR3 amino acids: CASKGSGRGTEAFF. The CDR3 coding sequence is TGTGCCAGCAAAGGCTCTGGGCGGGGCACTGAAGCTTTCTTT. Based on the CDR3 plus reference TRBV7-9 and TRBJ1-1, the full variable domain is DTGVSQNPRHKITKRGQNVTFRCDPISEHNRLYWYRQTLGQGPEFLTYFQNEAQLEKSRLLSDRFSAERPKGSFSTLEIQRTEQGDSAMYLCASKGSGRGTEAFFGQGTRLTVV.

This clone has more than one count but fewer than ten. CDR3 bases: TGTGCCAGCAGTGCCGTAGGGGGGAACACTGAAGCTTTCTTT. Protein product: CASSAVGGNTEAFF. The chain uses TRBV28 and TRBJ1-1; perhaps TRBD1 as D (6 bases). V was pared by 5 bases and J by 1 base, with 11 bases between. Looked up from germline, CDR1 is MDHEN and CDR2 is SYDVKM. The CDR3 contains 14 residues.